A single T cell receptor beta chain is shown here with its context. Its antigen is as yet unknown. Germline assignment: CDR1 LGHNA and CDR2 YSLEER. The CDR3 is made up of 15 amino acids. The data belong to a study of T cells expressing NK-cell markers. Study summary: The eight sequenced donors comprised seven who were HCMV-seropositive and one who was seronegative. Study-wide points: The contribution of dominant NKG2C+ clonotypes to CD8+ T cells in about 6 donors was about 1.0-7.0%. Once again these clonotypes came out on top in the CD3+CD56-NKG2C+ fraction of a few donors.

Production of TCR beta cDNA relied on 5'RACE template switching with UMIs. TCRdb processed the 5' RACE reads again and assigns one entry to each CDR3 protein, with no DNA. The table for this sample gives approximately 460,000 distinct CDR3 sequences. This TCR came from a woman between 18 and 75 years old in good health. V usage is TRBV4-3 and J usage is TRBJ1-5; TCRdb gives TRBD1 as the D gene, but with no DNA this cannot be confirmed. Sequenced input: blood T cells: a sorted CD56 or NKG2C T cell subset, CD4+ or CD8+ T cells, or bulk PBMC T cells (not recorded which). The CDR3 sequence: CASSPYRGSSQPQHF.